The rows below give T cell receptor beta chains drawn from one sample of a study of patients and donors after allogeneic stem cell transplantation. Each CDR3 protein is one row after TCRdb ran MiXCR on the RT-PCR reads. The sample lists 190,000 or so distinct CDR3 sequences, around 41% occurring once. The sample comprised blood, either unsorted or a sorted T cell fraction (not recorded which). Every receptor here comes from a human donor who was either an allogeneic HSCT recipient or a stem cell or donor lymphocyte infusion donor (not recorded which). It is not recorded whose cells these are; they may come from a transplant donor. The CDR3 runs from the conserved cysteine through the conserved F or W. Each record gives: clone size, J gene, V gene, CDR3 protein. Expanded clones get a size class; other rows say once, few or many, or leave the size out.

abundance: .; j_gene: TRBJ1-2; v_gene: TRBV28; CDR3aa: CASSFPPFREKSYGYTF
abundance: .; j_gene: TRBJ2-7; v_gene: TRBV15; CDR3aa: CATSGGGYHYEQYF
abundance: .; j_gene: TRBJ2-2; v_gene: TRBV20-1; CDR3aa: CSARGPSGGVTGELFF
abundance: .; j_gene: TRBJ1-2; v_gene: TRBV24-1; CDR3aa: CATSDLGQNYGYTF
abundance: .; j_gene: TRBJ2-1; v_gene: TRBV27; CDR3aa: CASAIAIINEQFF
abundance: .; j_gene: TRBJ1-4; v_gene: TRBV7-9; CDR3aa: CASSPRDSTNEKLFF
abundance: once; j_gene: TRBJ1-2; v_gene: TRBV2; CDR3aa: CASSTSSGRAYGYTF
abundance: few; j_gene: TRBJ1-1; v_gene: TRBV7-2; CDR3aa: CASSFKTGAATEAFF
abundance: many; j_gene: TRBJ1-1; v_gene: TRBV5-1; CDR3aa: CASTPRTAMNTEAFF
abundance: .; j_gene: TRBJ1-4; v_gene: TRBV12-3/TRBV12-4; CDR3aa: CASKGGPAEGEKLFF
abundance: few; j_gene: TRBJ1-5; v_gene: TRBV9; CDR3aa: CASSVDPGRQPQHF
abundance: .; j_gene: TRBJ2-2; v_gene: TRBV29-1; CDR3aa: CSVLKDTGELFF
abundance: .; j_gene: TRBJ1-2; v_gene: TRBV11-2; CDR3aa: CASSLGLKGRGGDGYTF
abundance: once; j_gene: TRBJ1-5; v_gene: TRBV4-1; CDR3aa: CASSQGVNQPQHF
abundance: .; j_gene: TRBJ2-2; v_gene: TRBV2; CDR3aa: CASREPQAGGQNTGELFF
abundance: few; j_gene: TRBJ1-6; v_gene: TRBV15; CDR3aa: CATSREPGWNSPLHF
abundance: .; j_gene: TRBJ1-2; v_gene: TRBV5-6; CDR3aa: CASSLEYYSGTGTYGYTF
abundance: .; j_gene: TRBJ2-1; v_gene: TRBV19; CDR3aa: CASSIQERGLQFF
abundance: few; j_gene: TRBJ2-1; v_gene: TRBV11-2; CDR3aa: CASSLWGSLLDEQFF
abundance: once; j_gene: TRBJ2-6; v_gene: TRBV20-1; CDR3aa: CSAISHSGANVLTF